This TCR beta chain was recovered during a study of T cell changes during pregnancy in multiple sclerosis. Assay: immunoSEQ multiplex PCR; the TCRdb copy retains only in-frame clones and omits some. Altogether around 110,000 clones are present, 90% to 95% being singletons, with the ten largest covering 1.5% to 1.7%. Deletions cut 1 base from V and 3 bases from J, with 13 bases between. The CDR3 is 16 amino acids. The V gene's germline CDR1 is MGHRA and CDR2 YSYEKL. This sample comprised peripheral blood, obtained in the third trimester of pregnancy. The sequence came from a female donor with multiple sclerosis, enrolled in a pregnancy study. This chain joins TRBV4-1 and TRBJ1-5; D uncertain. The CDR3 bases are TGCGCCAGCAGCCAAGTACCCAGGAACGACAATCAGCCCCAGCATTTT. This gives the protein CASSQVPRNDNQPQHF.